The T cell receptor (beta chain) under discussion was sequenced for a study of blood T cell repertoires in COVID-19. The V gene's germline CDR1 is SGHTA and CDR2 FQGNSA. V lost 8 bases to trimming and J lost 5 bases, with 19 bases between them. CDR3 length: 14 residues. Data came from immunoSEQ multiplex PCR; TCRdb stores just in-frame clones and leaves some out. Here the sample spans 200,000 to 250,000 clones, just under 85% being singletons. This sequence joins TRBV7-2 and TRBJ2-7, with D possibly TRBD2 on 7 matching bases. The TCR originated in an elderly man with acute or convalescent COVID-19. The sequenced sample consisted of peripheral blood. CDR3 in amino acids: CASRKGGARDEQYF. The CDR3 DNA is TGTGCCAGCCGTAAGGGGGGGGCGAGGGACGAGCAGTACTTC.